A single sample gave rise to the 8 T cell receptor beta chains below, sequenced in a study of T cell repertoires in cytomegalovirus infection. The antigens of these receptors remain unknown. TCRdb reanalysed the reads using MiXCR and keeps one entry per CDR3 protein. The sample has roughly 800,000 distinct CDR3 sequences; just under 30% are singletons. Sequenced material: cultured CD8+ T cells from PBMCs, taken from culture after CMV antigen stimulation. The receptor source for this set is a human donor in good health (CMV status not recorded). Some clones in this sample may be carry-over from other donors' samples.

This clonotype appeared a few times. This chain connects TRBV13 to TRBJ1-2, with a possible D match to TRBD1 (5 bases). The V gene lost 2 bases and the J gene lost 7 bases, with 14 bases spanning the gap. CDR1 is PRHDT, CDR2 FYEKMQ, per germline (reference sequence). The CDR3 is 14 residues long. The CDR3 here is CASSLPGGAGGYTF. The CDR3 coding sequence is TGTGCCAGCAGCTTACCAGGAGGGGCGGGTGGCTACACCTTC. Together with reference TRBV13 and TRBJ1-2, the CDR3 gives the full variable domain: AAGVIQSPRHLIKEKRETATLKCYPIPRHDTVYWYQQGPGQDPQFLISFYEKMQSDKGSIPDRFSAQQFSDYHSELNMSSLELGDSALYFCASSLPGGAGGYTFGSGTRLTVV.

This clonotype was found a few times. The J gene is TRBJ2-3, the V gene TRBV12-3 or TRBV12-4; 7 positions agree with TRBD1. Unmatched junction bases numbered 10, after V lost 6 bases and J lost 4 bases. This CDR3 is built from 15 residues. CDR3 sequence (DNA): TGTGCCAGCAGCCTGACAGGGATTCCCCCAGATACGCAGTATTTT. It translates to CASSLTGIPPDTQYF.

This clonotype occurred many times. The chain employs TRBV7-2 and TRBJ2-3; no firm D call. Germline assignment: CDR1 SGHTA and CDR2 FQGNSA. V lost 5 bases, J lost 4 bases, and 4 bases lay in between. The CDR3 consists of 11 residues. CDR3 sequence reads: CASSAPDTQYF. In DNA, the CDR3 is TGTGCCAGCAGCGCGCCAGATACGCAGTATTTT.

This chain connects TRBV13 to TRBJ2-5; maybe TRBD2 (6 bases). Germline values: CDR1 PRHDT, CDR2 FYEKMQ (reference sequence). This CDR3 contains 16 residues. Trimming cost V 8 bases and J 2 bases, with 21 bases left between them. CDR3 sequence: CASYSGLRGRQETQYF. DNA of the CDR3: TGTGCCAGCTACAGCGGGCTGCGTGGTCGGCAAGAGACCCAGTACTTC.

The V gene is TRBV7-9, the J gene TRBJ1-2; the match to TRBD1 covers 9 bases. V lost 7 bases and J lost 8; bases outside the gene matches: 14. This CDR3 is 15 amino acids long. Germline V lookup: CDR1 SEHNR, CDR2 FQNEAQ (reference sequence). DNA for the CDR3: TGTGCCAGCATCCCGACAGGGGGAATCAGCGAAGGCTACACCTTC. Its translation: CASIPTGGISEGYTF.

This chain links TRBV12-3 or TRBV12-4 with TRBJ2-7; 13 nucleotides align to TRBD2. CDR3 length: 18 residues. Germline trimming cut 6 bases from V and 2 bases from J; bases unmatched to any gene: 13. The DNA of the CDR3 is TGTGCCAGCAGCCACACCGGGACTAGCGGGGATAATCCCTACGAGCAGTACTTC. Translating gives CASSHTGTSGDNPYEQYF.

This CDR3 reads CASRLTGCGYEQYV. The CDR3 nucleotides read TGTGCCAGCAGGCTTACAGGGTGCGGTTACGAGCAGTACGTC. The chain joins TRBV2 to TRBJ2-7; a weak D match, TRBD1 (6 bases). Germline-derived CDR1 and CDR2 are SNHLY and FYNNEI. V lost 6 bases, J lost 4 bases, and 16 bases lay in between. The CDR3 has 14 residues.

This clonotype was counted only a few times. This chain uses TRBV14 with TRBJ2-1; D is possibly TRBD2 (5 bases). Per the germline V gene, CDR1 is SGHDN and CDR2 is FVKESK. V shed 0 bases and J shed 8 bases, with 14 bases lying between them. The CDR3 sequence is 15 residues long. The CDR3 DNA sequence: TGTGCCAGCAGCCAAGACCCCTCGAAGGACTATGAGCAGTTCTTC. This translates into CASSQDPSKDYEQFF.